This entry lists 13 T cell receptor beta chains sequenced from one sample in a study of human T cells and chemical hapten exposure. MiXCR was run by TCRdb on the RACE reads, yielding one entry per CDR3 protein. This table has nearly 350,000 distinct CDR3 sequences, approximately 6.3% appearing once. Indicated time point: patch test 1, 2 weeks after DPC sensitization. Described treatment: therapeutic diphenylcyclopropenone sensitization with weekly scalp DPC. Sequencing used whole blood, obtained in connection with sensitization to the hapten diphenylcyclopropenone (DPC). The receptors shown here come from a woman aged 18-29 years with alopecia areata. Some clones in this sample may be carry-over from other donors' samples.

On this clonotype itself: Germline and junction disagree at one end, which may indicate a read error. The chain combines TRBV7-7 with TRBJ1-1; unclear D gene. CDR3 length: 13 residues. Germline-derived CDR1 and CDR2 are SSHAT and FNYEAQ (reference sequence). As DNA, the CDR3 is TGTGCTAGCAGCCCATCCGTGGCCACTGAAGCTTTCTTT. This translates into CASSPSVATEAFF.

This chain links TRBV28 with TRBJ2-7, with 9 nucleotides matching TRBD1. Germline CDR1 reads MDHEN; CDR2 reads SYDVKM. This CDR3 region has 10 residues. The CDR3 DNA follows: TGTGCCAGCAGTTGCGGACAGGGGAAGGTC. Residues: CASSCGQGKV.

The rearrangement links TRBV6-4 to TRBJ2-7; no reliable D call. This CDR3 comprises 11 residues. CDR1 and CDR2 from the germline V gene are MRHNA and SNTAGT. V lost 7 bases to trimming and J lost 4 bases, with 8 bases between them. The CDR3 region has the DNA TGTGCCAGCAAGGGTTGGTACGAGCAGTACTTC. As protein: CASKGWYEQYF.

There are many counts of this clonotype. The genes are TRBV6-1 and TRBJ2-7, with 13 bases matching TRBD2. The length of the CDR3 is 17 residues. The germline V gene has CDR1 MNHNS and CDR2 SASEGT. J lost 6 bases, V lost 4 bases, and 12 bases had no gene match. The CDR3 DNA sequence: TGTGCCAGCAGTGGTTGGGGACTAGCGGGGATTTCCCCCGAGCAGTACTTC. Protein sequence: CASSGWGLAGISPEQYF.

This chain joins TRBV6-2 or TRBV6-3 and TRBJ1-2, with no clear D. There are 14 residues in the CDR3. V lost 0 bases and J 4 bases, leaving 9 bases between the germline ends. From germline, CDR1 is MNHEY and CDR2 SVGEGT. In DNA, the CDR3 is TGTGCCAGCAGTTACTCAAGAGGGCTCTATGGCTACACCTTC. This translates into CASSYSRGLYGYTF.

The CDR3 coding sequence is TGTGCCAGCAGTAGGGAGCAGCCCCAGCATTTT. Its translation: CASSREQPQHF. This sequence joins TRBV2 and TRBJ1-5; no clear D. This CDR3 comprises 11 residues. V lost 5 bases and J 7 bases, leaving 6 bases between the germline ends. The germline gives CDR1 SNHLY, CDR2 FYNNEI.

The table lists this clonotype with a few counts. The chain carries TRBV20-1 and TRBJ1-6; possible D gene TRBD1, 5 bases. CDR3 length: 15 amino acids. Per the germline V gene, CDR1 is DFQATT and CDR2 is SNEGSKA (reference sequence). V lost 0 bases and J lost 9, with 15 bases in between. CDR3 in DNA: TGCAGTGCTAGAGAGACCGGGACGGGAGCTTCACCCCTCCACTTT. Amino acids: CSARETGTGASPLHF.

In its sample, this clonotype was seen many times. V gene TRBV7-2 combines with J gene TRBJ2-5; no clear D gene. CDR1 SGHTA and CDR2 FQGNSA come from the germline V gene. V lost 3 bases and J 2 bases, leaving 7 bases between the germline ends. The CDR3 extends over 13 amino acids. The CDR3 bases are TGTGCCAGCAGCTTCAAGCTACAAGAGACCCAGTACTTC. As protein: CASSFKLQETQYF. Using reference TRBV7-2 and TRBJ2-5 for the parts outside the CDR3, the full variable domain is GAGVSQSPSNKVTEKGKDVELRCDPISGHTALYWYRQSLGQGLEFLIYFQGNSAPDKSGLPSDRFSAERTGGSVSTLTIQRTQQEDSAVYLCASSFKLQETQYFGPGTRLLVL.

This clonotype was counted ten times or more. The chain recombines TRBV20-1 with TRBJ1-4, with D hard to call. V lost 6 bases and J 4 bases, leaving 15 bases between the germline ends. This CDR3 is 14 amino acids long. In germline, CDR1 is DFQATT, CDR2 SNEGSKA (reference sequence). The chain's CDR3 is CSAPGREDNEKLFF. Written as DNA, the CDR3 is TGCAGTGCCCCAGGACGGGAGGATAATGAAAAACTGTTTTTT.

CDR3 in amino acids: CASSEQGNYEQYF. As DNA, the CDR3 is TGTGCCAGCAGTGAGCAGGGAAACTACGAGCAGTACTTC. This chain connects TRBV2 to TRBJ2-7, with D perhaps TRBD1 (5 bases). Germline-derived CDR1 and CDR2 are SNHLY and FYNNEI. The V end lost 3 bases, the J end lost 3 bases, and 9 bases lay between the germline ends. The CDR3 consists of 13 residues.

This clonotype was detected ten times or more. The genes are TRBV12-3 or TRBV12-4 and TRBJ2-7; 7 positions match TRBD1. The CDR3 spans 15 residues. V was clipped by 6 bases and J by 0 bases; unmatched bases: 8. CDR3 protein: CASRLGTDSSYEQYF. Written as DNA, the CDR3 is TGTGCCAGCAGACTTGGGACAGATAGCTCCTACGAGCAGTACTTC.

CDR3 region: CASSGTGRSGNTIYF. Here the CDR3 DNA reads TGTGCCAGCAGCGGGACAGGACGCTCTGGAAACACCATATATTTT. The V and J genes are TRBV7-2 and TRBJ1-3; 8 nucleotides match TRBD1. CDR3 length: 15 residues. Per the germline V gene, CDR1 is SGHTA and CDR2 is FQGNSA. Unmatched junction bases numbered 3, after V lost 5 bases and J lost 0 bases.

There are many counts of this clonotype. CDR3 sequence reads: CSVRGQGRRGTQYF. The DNA for the CDR3 is TGCAGCGTAAGGGGACAGGGAAGGAGAGGTACGCAGTATTTT. The V and J genes are TRBV29-1 and TRBJ2-3, with 9 bases lining up with TRBD1. Unmatched junction bases numbered 12, after V lost 6 bases and J lost 8 bases. The length of the CDR3 is 14 residues. The germline gives CDR1 SQVTM, CDR2 ANQGSEA.